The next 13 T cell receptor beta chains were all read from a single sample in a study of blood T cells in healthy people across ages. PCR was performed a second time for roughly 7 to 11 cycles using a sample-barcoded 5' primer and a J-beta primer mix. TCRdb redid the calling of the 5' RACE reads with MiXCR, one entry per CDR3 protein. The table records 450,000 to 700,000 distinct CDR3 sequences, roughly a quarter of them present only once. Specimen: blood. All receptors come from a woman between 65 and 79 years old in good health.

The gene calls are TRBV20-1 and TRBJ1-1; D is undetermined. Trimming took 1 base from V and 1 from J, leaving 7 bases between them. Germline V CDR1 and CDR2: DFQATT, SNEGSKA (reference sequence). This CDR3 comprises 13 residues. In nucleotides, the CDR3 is TGCAGTGCTAGAGTAGGGTCGAACACTGAAGCTTTCTTT. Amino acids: CSARVGSNTEAFF.

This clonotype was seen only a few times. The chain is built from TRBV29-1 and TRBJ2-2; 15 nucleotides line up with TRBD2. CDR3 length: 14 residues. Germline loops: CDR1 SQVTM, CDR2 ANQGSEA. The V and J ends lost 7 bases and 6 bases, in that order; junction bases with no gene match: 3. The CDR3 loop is CSGGLAGGAGELFF. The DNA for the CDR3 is TGCAGCGGGGGACTAGCGGGGGGTGCCGGGGAGCTGTTTTTT.

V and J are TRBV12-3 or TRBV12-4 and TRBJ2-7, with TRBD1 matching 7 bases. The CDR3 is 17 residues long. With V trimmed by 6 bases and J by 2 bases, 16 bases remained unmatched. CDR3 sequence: CASRPPLTGTDPYEQYF. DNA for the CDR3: TGTGCCAGCAGGCCCCCTCTAACCGGGACAGATCCCTACGAGCAGTACTTC.

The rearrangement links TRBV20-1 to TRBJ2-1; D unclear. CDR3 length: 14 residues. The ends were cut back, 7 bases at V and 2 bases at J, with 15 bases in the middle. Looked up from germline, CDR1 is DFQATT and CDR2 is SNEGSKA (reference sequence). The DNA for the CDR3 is TGCAGTGTAATGAACCAACTTGCCTACAATGAGCAGTTCTTC. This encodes CSVMNQLAYNEQFF.

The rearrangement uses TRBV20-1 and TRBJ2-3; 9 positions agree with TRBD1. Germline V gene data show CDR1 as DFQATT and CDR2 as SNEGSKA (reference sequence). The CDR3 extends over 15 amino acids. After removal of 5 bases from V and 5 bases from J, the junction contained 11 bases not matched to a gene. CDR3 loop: CSAGGTGPFGDTQYF. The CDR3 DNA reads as TGCAGTGCTGGAGGGACAGGGCCCTTCGGAGATACGCAGTATTTT.

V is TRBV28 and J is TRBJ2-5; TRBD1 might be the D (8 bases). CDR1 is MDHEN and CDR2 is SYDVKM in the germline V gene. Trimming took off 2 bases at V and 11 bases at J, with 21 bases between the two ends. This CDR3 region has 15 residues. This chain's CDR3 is CASSLRRQGAREQYF. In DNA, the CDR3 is TGTGCCAGCAGTTTACGGCGGCAGGGGGCGCGGGAGCAGTACTTC.

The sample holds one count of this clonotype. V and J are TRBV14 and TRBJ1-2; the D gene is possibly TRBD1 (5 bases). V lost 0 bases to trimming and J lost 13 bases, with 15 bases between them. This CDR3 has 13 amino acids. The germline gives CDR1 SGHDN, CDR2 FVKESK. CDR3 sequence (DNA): TGTGCCAGCAGCCAAGATCTAGAGGGTGGGGCCACCTTC. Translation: CASSQDLEGGATF.

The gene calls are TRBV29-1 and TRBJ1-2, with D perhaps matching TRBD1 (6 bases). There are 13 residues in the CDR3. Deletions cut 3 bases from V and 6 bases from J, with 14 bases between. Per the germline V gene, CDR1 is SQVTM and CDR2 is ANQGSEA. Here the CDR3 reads CSVDLGGGDGYTF. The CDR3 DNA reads TGCAGCGTTGATTTGGGAGGGGGAGATGGCTACACCTTC. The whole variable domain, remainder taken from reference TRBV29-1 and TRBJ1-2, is SAVISQKPSRDICQRGTSLTIQCQVDSQVTMMFWYRQQPGQSLTLIATANQGSEATYESGFVIDKFPISRPNLTFSTLTVSNMSPEDSSIYLCSVDLGGGDGYTFGSGTRLTVV.

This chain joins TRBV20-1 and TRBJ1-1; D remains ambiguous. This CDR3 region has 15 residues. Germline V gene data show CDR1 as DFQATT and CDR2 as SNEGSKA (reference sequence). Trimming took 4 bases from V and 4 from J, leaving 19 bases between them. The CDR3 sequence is CSAKVGQAAATEAFF. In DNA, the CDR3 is TGCAGTGCTAAGGTTGGCCAGGCCGCCGCCACTGAAGCTTTCTTT.

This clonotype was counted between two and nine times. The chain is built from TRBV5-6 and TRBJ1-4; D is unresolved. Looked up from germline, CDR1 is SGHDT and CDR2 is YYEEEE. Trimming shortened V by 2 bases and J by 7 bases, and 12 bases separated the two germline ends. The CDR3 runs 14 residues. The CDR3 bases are TGTGCCAGCAGCTTTCTTTCCCCCACTGAAAAACTGTTTTTT. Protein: CASSFLSPTEKLFF.

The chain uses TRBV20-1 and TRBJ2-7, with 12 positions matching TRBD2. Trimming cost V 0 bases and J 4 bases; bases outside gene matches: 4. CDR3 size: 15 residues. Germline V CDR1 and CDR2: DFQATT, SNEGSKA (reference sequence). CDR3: CSARDPTSGGYEQYF. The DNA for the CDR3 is TGCAGTGCTAGAGATCCGACTAGCGGGGGTTACGAGCAGTACTTC.

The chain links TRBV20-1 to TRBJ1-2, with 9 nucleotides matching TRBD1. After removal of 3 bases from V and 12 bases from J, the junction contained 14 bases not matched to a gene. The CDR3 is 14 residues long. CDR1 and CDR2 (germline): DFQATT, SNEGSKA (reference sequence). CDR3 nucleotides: TGCAGTGCTAGGGACGGGACAGGGATCCGTTTTAACACCTTC. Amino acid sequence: CSARDGTGIRFNTF.

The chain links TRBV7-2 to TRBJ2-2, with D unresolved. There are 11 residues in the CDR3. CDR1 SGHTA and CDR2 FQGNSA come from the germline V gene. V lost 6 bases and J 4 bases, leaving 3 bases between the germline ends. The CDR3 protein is CASRVTGELFF. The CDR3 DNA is TGTGCCAGCAGGGTCACCGGGGAGCTGTTTTTT.